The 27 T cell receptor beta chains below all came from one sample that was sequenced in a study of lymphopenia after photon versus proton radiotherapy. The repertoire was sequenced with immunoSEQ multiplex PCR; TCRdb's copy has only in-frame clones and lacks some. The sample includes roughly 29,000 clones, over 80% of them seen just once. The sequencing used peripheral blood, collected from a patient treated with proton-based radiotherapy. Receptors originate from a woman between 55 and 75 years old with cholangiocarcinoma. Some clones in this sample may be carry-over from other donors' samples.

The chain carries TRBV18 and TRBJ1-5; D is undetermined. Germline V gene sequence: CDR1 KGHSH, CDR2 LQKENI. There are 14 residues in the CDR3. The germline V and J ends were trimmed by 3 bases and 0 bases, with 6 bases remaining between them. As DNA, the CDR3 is TGTGCCAGCTCACCTGGGCCTAGCAATCAGCCCCAGCATTTT. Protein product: CASSPGPSNQPQHF.

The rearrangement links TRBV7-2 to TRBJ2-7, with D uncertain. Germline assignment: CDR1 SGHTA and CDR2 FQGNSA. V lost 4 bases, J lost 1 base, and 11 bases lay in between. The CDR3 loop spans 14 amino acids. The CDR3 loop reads CASSSPVRSYEQYF. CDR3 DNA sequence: TGTGCCAGCAGCTCCCCGGTGAGGTCCTACGAGCAGTACTTC. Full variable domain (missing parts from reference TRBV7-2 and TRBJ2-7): GAGVSQSPSNKVTEKGKDVELRCDPISGHTALYWYRQSLGQGLEFLIYFQGNSAPDKSGLPSDRFSAERTGGSVSTLTIQRTQQEDSAVYLCASSSPVRSYEQYFGPGTRLTVT.

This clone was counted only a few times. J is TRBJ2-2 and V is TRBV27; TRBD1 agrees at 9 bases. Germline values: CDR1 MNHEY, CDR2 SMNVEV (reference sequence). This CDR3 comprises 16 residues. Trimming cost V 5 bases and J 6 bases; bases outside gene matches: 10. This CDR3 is CASSTGGLGGPGELFF. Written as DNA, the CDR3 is TGTGCCAGCAGTACAGGGGGCTTGGGTGGACCCGGGGAGCTGTTTTTT.

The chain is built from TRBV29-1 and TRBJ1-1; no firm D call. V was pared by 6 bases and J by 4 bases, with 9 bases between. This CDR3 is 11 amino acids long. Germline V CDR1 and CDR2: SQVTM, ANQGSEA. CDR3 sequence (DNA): TGCAGCGTGGGATGGGGCACTGAAGCTTTCTTT. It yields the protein CSVGWGTEAFF.

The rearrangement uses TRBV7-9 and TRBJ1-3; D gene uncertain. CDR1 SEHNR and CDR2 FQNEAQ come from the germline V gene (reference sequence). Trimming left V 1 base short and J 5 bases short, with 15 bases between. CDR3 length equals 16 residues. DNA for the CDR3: TGTGCCAGCAGCTTAGTTCCACGCACGGGGAGAAACACCATATATTTT. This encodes CASSLVPRTGRNTIYF. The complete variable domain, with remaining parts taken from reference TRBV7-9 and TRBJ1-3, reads DTGVSQNPRHKITKRGQNVTFRCDPISEHNRLYWYRQTLGQGPEFLTYFQNEAQLEKSRLLSDRFSAERPKGSFSTLEIQRTEQGDSAMYLCASSLVPRTGRNTIYFGEGSWLTVV.

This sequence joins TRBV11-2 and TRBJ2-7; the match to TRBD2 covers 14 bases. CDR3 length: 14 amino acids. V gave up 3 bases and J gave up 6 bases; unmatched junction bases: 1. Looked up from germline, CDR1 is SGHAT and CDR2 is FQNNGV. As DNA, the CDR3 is TGTGCCAGCAGCTTCGGACTAGCGGGAGGCGAGCAGTACTTC. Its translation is CASSFGLAGGEQYF.

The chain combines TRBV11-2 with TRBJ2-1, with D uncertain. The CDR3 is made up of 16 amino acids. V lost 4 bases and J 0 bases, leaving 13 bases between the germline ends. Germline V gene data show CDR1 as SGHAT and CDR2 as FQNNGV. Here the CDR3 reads CASSSLPSSSYNEQFF. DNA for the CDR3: TGTGCCAGCAGCTCGTTACCGTCTAGCTCCTACAATGAGCAGTTCTTC.

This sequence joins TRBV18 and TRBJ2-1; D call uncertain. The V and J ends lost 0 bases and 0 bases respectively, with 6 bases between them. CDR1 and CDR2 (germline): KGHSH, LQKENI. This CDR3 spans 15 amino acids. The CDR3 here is CASSPPLGSYNEQFF. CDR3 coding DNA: TGTGCCAGCTCACCACCATTGGGCTCCTACAATGAGCAGTTCTTC.

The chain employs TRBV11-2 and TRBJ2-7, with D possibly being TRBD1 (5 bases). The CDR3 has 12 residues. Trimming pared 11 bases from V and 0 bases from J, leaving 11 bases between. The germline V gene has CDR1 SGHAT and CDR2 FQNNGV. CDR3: CAVDTSSYEQYF. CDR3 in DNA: TGTGCCGTGGACACGAGCTCCTACGAGCAGTACTTC.

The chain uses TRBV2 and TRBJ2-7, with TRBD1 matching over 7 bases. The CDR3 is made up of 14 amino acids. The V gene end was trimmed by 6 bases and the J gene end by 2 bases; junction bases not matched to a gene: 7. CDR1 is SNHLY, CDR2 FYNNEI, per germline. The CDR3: CASRPRDSPYEQYF. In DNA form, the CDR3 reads TGTGCCAGCAGGCCCCGGGACAGTCCCTACGAGCAGTACTTC. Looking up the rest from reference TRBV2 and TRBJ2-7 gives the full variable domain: EPEVTQTPSHQVTQMGQEVILRCVPISNHLYFYWYRQILGQKVEFLVSFYNNEISEKSEIFDDQFSVERPDGSNFTLKIRSTKLEDSAMYFCASRPRDSPYEQYFGPGTRLTVT.

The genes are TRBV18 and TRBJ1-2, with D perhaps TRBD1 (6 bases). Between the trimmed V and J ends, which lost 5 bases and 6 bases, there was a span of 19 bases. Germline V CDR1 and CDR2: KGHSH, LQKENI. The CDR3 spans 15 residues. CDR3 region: CASSKGGSAVDGYTF. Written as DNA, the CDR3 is TGTGCCAGCTCAAAAGGGGGTTCAGCGGTCGATGGCTACACCTTC. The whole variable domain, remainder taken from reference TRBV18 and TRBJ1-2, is NAGVMQNPRHLVRRRGQEARLRCSPMKGHSHVYWYRQLPEEGLKFMVYLQKENIIDESGMPKERFSAEFPKEGPSILRIQQVVRGDSAAYFCASSKGGSAVDGYTFGSGTRLTVV.

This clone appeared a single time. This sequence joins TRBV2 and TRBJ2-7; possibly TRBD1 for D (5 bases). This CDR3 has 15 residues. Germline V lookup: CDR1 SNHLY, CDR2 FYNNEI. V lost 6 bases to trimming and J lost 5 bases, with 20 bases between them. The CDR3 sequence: CASRLVTLQDHEQYF. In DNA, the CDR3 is TGTGCCAGCAGGTTAGTCACCTTACAGGACCACGAGCAGTACTTC.

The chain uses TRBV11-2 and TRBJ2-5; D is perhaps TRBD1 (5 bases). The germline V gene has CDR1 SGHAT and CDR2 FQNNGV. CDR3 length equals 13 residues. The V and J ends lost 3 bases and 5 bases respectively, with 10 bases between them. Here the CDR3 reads CASSLTVGETQYF. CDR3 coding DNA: TGTGCCAGCAGCTTGACAGTAGGGGAGACCCAGTACTTC.

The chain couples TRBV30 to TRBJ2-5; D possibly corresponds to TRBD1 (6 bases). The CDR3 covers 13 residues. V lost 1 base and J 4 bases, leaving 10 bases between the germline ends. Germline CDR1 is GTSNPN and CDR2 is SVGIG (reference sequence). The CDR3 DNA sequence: TGTGCCTGGAGTGGGGACAATAGAGAGACCCAGTACTTC. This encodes CAWSGDNRETQYF.

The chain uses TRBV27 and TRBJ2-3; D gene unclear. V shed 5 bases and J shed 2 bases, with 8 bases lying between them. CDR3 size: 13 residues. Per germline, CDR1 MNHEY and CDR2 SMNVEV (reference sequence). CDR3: CASSISYTDTQYF. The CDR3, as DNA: TGTGCCAGCAGTATCTCTTACACAGATACGCAGTATTTT.

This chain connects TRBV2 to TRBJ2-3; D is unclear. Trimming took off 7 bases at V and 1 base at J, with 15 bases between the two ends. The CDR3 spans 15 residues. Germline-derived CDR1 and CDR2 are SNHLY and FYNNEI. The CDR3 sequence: CASTFGGPGTDTQYF. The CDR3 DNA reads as TGTGCCAGCACGTTCGGCGGACCTGGCACAGATACGCAGTATTTT.

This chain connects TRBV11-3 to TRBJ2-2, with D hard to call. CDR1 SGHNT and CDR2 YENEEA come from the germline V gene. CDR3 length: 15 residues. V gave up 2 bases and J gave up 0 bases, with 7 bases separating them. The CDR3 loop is CASSLPASNTGELFF. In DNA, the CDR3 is TGTGCCAGCAGCTTACCGGCCTCGAACACCGGGGAGCTGTTTTTT.

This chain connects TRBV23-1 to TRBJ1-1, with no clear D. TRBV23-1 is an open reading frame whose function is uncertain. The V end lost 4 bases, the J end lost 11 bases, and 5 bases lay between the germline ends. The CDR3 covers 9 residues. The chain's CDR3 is CASSPPAFF. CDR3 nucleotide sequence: TGCGCCAGCAGTCCCCCCGCTTTCTTT.

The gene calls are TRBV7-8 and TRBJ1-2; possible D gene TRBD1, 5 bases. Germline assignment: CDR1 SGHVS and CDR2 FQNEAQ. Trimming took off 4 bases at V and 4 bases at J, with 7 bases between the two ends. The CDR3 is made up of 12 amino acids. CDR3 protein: CASSSGIYGYTF. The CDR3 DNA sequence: TGTGCCAGCAGCTCAGGGATCTATGGCTACACCTTC.

The CDR3 coding sequence is TGTGCCATCAGTGCATCTAGCGGGAGGGCCGTGTACGAGCAGTACTTC. Residues: CAISASSGRAVYEQYF. The V gene is TRBV10-3, the J gene TRBJ2-7, with 12 bases fitting TRBD2. The V and J ends lost 4 bases and 4 bases, in that order; junction bases with no gene match: 8. This CDR3 spans 16 amino acids. CDR1 and CDR2 (germline): ENHRY, SYGVKD.

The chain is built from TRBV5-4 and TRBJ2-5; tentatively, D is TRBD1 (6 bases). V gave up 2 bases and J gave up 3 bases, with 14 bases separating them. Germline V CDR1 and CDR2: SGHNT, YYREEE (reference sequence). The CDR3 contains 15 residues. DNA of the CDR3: TGTGCCAGCAGCTTTCGGACAGTGCAAAAAGAGACCCAGTACTTC. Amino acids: CASSFRTVQKETQYF.

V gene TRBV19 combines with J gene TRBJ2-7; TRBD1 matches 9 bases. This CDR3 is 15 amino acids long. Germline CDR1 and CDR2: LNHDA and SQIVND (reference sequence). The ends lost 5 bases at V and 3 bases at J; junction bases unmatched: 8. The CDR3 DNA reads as TGTGCCAGTAGTCCAAGGGACAGGGAAAACTACGAGCAGTACTTC. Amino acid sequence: CASSPRDRENYEQYF.

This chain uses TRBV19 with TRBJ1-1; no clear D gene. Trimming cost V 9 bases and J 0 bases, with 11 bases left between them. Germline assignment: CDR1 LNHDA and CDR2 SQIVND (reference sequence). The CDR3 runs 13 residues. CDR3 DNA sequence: TGTGCCAGCTCAAGGATCATGAACACTGAAGCTTTCTTT. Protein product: CASSRIMNTEAFF.

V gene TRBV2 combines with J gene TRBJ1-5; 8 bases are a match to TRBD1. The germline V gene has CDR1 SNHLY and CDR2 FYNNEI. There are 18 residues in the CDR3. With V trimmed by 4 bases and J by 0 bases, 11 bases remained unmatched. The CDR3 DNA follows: TGTGCCAGCAGTGTAGTGACAGGGGATCCCAATAGCAATCAGCCCCAGCATTTT. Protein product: CASSVVTGDPNSNQPQHF.

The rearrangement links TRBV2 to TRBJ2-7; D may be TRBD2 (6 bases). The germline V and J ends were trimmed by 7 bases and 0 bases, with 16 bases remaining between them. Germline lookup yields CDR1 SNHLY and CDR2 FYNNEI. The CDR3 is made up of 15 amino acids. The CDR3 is CASNLGTYSSYEQYF. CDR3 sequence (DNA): TGTGCCAGCAATCTAGGGACTTACAGCTCCTACGAGCAGTACTTC.

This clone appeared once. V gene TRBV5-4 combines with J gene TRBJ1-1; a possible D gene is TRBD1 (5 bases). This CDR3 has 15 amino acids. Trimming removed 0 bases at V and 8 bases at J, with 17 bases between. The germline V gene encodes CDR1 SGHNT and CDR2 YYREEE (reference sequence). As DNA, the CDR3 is TGTGCCAGCAGCTTGGAACTCGGAGGGGCCGGGGAAGCTTTCTTT. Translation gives CASSLELGGAGEAFF.

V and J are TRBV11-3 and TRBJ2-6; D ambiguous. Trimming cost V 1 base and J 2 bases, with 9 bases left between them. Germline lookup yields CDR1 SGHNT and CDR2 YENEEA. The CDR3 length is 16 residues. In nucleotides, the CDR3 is TGTGCCAGCAGCTTAGGGTTGGGGACTGGGGCCAACGTCCTGACTTTC. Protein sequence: CASSLGLGTGANVLTF.